The entry below describes one TCR beta chain. The CDR3 length is 13 residues. Germline values: CDR1 LNHDA, CDR2 SQIVND (reference sequence). Trimming pared 10 bases from V and 5 bases from J, leaving 17 bases between. This sample was taken from a study of control samples from healthy donors and cancer patients. Some clones are missing from TCRdb's copy, which holds only in-frame ones; the method was immunoSEQ multiplex PCR. This sample has some 120,000 clones; around 87% occur once, and the top ten carry about 1%. The clonotype was recovered from a woman between 50 and 59 years old with colorectal cancer. This rearrangement joins TRBV19 to TRBJ2-5; the D gene could be TRBD1 or TRBD2 (5 bases each). Sequenced material: PBMCs. The CDR3 sequence is CATSGTPGETQYF. DNA of the CDR3: TGTGCCACCAGCGGAACCCCAGGGGAGACCCAGTACTTC.